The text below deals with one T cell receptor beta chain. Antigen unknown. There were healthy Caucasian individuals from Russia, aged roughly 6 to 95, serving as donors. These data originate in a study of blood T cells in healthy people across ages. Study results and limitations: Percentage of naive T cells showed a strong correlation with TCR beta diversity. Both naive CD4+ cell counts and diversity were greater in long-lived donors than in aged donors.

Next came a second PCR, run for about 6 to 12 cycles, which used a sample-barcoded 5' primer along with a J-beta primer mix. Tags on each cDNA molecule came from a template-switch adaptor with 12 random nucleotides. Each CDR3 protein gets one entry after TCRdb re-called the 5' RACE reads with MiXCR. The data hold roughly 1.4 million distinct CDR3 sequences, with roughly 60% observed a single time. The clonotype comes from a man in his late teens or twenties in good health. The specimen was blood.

CDR3 in DNA: TGTGCCAGCAGTTTATTATCCGTGGGAGAGACCCAGTACTTC. Amino acids: CASSLLSVGETQYF. The chain employs TRBV28 and TRBJ2-5; no firm D call. V lost 1 base and J 4 bases, leaving 10 bases between the germline ends. The CDR3 spans 14 residues. Germline CDR1 and CDR2: MDHEN and SYDVKM.